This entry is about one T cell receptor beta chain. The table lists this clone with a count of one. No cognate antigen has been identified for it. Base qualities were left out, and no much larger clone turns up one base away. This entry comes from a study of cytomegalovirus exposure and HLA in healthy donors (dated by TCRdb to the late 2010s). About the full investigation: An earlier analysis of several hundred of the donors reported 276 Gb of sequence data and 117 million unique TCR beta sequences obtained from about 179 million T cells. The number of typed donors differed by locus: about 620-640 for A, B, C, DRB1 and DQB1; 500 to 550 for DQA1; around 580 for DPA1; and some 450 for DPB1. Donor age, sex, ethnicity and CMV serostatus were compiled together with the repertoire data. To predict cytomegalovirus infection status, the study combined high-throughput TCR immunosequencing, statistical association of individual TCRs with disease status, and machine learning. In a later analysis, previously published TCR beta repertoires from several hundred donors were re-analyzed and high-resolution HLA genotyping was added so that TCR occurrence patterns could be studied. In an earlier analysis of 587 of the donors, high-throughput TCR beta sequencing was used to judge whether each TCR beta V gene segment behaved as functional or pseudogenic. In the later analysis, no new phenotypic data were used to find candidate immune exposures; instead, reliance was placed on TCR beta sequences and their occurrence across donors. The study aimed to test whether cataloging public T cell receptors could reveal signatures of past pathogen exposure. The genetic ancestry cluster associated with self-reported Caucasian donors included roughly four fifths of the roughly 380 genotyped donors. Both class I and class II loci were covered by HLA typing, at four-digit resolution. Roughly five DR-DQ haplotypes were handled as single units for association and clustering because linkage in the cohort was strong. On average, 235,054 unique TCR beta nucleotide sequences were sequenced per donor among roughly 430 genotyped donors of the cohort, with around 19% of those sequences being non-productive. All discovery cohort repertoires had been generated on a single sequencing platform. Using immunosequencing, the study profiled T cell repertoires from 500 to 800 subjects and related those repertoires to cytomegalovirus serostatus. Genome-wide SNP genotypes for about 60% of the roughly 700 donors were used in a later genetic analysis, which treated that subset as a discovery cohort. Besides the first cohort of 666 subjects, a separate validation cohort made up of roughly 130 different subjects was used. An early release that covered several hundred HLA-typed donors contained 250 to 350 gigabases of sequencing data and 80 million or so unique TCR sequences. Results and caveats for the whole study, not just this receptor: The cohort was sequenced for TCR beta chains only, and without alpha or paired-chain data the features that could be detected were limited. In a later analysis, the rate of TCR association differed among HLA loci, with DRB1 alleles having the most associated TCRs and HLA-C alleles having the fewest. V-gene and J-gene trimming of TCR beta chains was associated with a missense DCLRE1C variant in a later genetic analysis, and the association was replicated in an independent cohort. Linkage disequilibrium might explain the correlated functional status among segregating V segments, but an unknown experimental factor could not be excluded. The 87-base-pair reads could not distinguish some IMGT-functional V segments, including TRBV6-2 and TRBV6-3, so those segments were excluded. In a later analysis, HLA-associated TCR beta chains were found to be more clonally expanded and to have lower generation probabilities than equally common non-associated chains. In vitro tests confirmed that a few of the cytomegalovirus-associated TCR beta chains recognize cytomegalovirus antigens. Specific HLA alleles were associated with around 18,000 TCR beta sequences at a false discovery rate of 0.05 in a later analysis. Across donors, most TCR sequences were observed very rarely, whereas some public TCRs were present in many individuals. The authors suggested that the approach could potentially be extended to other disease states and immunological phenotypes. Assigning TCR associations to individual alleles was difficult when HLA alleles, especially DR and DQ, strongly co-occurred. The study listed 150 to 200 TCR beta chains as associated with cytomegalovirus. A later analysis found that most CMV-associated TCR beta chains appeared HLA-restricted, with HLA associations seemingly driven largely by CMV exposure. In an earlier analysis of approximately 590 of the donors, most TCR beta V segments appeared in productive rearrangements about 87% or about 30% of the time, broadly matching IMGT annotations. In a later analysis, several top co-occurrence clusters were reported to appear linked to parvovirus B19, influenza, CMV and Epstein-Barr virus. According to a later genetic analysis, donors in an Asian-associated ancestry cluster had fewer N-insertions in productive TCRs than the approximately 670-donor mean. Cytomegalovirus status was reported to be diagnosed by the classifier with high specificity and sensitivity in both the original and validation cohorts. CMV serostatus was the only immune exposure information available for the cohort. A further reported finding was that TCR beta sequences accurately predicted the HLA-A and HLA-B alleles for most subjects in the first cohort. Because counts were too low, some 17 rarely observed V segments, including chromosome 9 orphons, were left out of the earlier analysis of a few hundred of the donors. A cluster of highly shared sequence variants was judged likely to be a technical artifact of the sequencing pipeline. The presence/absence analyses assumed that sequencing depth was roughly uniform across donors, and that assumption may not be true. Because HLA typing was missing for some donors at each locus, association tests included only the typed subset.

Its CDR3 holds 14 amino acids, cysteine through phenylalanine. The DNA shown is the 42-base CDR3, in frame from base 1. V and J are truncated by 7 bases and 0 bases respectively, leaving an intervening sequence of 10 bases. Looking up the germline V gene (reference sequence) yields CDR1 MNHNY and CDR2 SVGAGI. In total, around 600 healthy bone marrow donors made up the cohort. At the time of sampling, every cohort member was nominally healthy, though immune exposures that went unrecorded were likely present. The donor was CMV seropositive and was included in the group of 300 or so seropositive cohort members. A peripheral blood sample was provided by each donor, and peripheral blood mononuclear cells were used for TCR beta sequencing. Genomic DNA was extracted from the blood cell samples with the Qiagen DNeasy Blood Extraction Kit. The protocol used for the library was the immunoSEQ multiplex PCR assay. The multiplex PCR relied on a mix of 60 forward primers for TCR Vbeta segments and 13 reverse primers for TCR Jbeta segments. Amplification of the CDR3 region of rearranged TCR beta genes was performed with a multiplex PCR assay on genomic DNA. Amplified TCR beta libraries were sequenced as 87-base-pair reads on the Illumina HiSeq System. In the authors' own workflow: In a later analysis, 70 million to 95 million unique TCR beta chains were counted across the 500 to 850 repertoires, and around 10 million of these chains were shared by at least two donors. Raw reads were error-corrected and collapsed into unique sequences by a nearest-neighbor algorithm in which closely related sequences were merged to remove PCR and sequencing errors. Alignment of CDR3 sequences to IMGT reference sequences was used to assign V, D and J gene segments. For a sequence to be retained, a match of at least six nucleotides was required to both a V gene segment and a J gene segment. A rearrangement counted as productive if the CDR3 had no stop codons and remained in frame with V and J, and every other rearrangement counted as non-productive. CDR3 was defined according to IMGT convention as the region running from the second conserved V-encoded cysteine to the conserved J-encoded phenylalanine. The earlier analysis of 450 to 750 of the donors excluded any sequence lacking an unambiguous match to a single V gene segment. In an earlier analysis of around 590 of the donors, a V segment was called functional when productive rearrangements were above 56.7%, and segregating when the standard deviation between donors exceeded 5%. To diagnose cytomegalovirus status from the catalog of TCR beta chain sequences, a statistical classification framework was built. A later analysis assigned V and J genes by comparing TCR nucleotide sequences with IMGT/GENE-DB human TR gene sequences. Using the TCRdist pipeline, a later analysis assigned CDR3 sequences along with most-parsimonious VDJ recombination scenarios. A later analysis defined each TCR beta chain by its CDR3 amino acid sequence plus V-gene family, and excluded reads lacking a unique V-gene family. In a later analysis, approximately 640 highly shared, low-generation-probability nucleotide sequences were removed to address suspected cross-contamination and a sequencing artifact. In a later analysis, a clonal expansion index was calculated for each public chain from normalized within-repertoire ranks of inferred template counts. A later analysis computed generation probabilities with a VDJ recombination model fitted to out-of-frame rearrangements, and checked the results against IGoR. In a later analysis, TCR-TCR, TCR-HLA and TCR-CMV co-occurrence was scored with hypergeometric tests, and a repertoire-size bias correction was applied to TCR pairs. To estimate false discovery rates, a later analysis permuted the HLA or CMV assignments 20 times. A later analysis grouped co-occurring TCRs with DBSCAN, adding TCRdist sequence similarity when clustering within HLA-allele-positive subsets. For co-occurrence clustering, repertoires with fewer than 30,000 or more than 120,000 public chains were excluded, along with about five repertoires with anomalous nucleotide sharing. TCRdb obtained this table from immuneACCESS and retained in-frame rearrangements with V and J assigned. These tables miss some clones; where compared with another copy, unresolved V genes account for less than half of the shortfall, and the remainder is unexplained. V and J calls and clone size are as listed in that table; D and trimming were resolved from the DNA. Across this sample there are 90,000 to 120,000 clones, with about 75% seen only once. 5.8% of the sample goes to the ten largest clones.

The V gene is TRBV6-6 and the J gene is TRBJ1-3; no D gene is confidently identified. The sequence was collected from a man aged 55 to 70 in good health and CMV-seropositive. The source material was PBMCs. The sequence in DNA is TGTGCCAGCACCGACGGGAGCTCTGGAAACACCATATATTTT. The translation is CASTDGSSGNTIYF.